Following are 21 T cell receptor beta chains from one sample sequenced in a study of cytomegalovirus exposure and HLA in healthy donors. 13 Jbeta primers and 60 Vbeta primers were used for the PCR. Libraries were prepared by immunoSEQ multiplex PCR; TCRdb keeps only in-frame clonotypes and omits some of them. This sample has nearly 110,000 clones, with about 80% found just once. The material sequenced was PBMCs. The receptors originated from a man aged 30 to 39 in good health and CMV-seronegative.

The V gene is TRBV5-1, the J gene TRBJ1-5; TRBD1 aligns across 9 bases. Trimming took 4 bases from V and 5 from J; bases not matched to a gene: 4. Germline CDR1 SGHRS, CDR2 YFSETQ. The CDR3 extends over 14 amino acids. The CDR3 loop reads CASSAGTGHQPQHF. The CDR3 DNA sequence: TGCGCCAGCAGCGCCGGGACAGGGCATCAGCCCCAGCATTTT.

This clone occurred once. CDR3 protein: CASGLPGTTDSPLHF. In DNA, the CDR3 is TGTGCTAGTGGATTGCCCGGGACAACGGATTCACCCCTCCACTTT. J is TRBJ1-6 and V is TRBV12-5; D is perhaps TRBD1 (6 bases). The CDR3 consists of 15 residues. The germline V gene has CDR1 LGHNT and CDR2 FRNRAP. V lost 6 bases and J lost 8, with 17 bases in between.

A note on this clone: At one end the junction does not follow the germline gene, possibly because of a read error. The rearrangement links TRBV10-3 to TRBJ2-7; maybe TRBD1 (5 bases). This CDR3 has 13 residues. Per germline, CDR1 ENHRY and CDR2 SYGVKD. The CDR3 region has the DNA TGTGCCAGCAGTTACGGACAACTCTACGAGCAGTACTTC. It yields the protein CASSYGQLYEQYF.

The chain carries TRBV29-1 and TRBJ2-2, with D possibly being TRBD1 (5 bases). Germline V gene sequence: CDR1 SQVTM, CDR2 ANQGSEA. V lost 4 bases, J lost 0 bases, and 9 bases lay in between. This CDR3 spans 14 amino acids. In DNA, the CDR3 is TGCAGCGTTGCACAGGTGCCGAACACCGGGGAGCTGTTTTTT. Protein sequence: CSVAQVPNTGELFF.

The J gene is TRBJ2-2, the V gene TRBV29-1; TRBD1 is a possible D gene (5 bases). The germline CDR1 and CDR2 sequences are SQVTM and ANQGSEA. V shed 6 bases and J shed 2 bases, with 10 bases lying between them. The CDR3 is made up of 13 amino acids. CDR3 sequence (DNA): TGCAGCGTAGGACACCCTAACACCGGGGAGCTGTTTTTT. Protein: CSVGHPNTGELFF.

The chain's CDR3 is CASGTGTVDYEQYF. The CDR3 bases are TGCGCCAGCGGAACCGGGACTGTGGATTACGAGCAGTACTTC. V usage is TRBV5-1 and J usage is TRBJ2-5, with TRBD2 as a possible D gene (6 bases). The DNA end favors TRBJ2-7, so the J call may be wrong. The CDR3 is made up of 14 amino acids. The V gene's germline CDR1 is SGHRS and CDR2 YFSETQ.

The chain employs TRBV28 and TRBJ1-1; D may be TRBD1 (6 bases). The CDR3 runs to 14 residues. The V end was cut by 2 bases, the J end by 1 base, with 8 bases between. Per the germline V gene, CDR1 is MDHEN and CDR2 is SYDVKM. The CDR3 region has the DNA TGTGCCAGCAGTTTAGAACAGGGGAACACTGAAGCTTTCTTT. Translation gives CASSLEQGNTEAFF.

This chain joins TRBV29-1 and TRBJ1-1; tentative D call: TRBD1 (5 bases). The germline gives CDR1 SQVTM, CDR2 ANQGSEA. The germline V and J ends were trimmed by 4 bases and 7 bases, with 10 bases remaining between them. CDR3 size: 11 residues. In DNA form, the CDR3 reads TGCAGCGTTGTGGGGCAGGGTGAAGCTTTCTTT. Its protein product is CSVVGQGEAFF.

The J gene is TRBJ2-5, the V gene TRBV29-1; 16 bases agree with TRBD2. This CDR3 has 17 amino acids. Trimming removed 2 bases from V and 5 bases from J; junction bases left unmatched: 8. Germline V gene lookup returns CDR1 SQVTM and CDR2 ANQGSEA. CDR3 sequence (DNA): TGCAGCGTTGAATGGGGACTAGCGGGAGGGCCTGGGGAGACCCAGTACTTC. Protein product: CSVEWGLAGGPGETQYF.

The rearrangement uses TRBV5-6 and TRBJ2-5; 8 bases are a match to TRBD2. CDR3 size: 15 residues. J lost 2 bases, V lost 2 bases, and 5 bases had no gene match. Per the germline V gene, CDR1 is SGHDT and CDR2 is YYEEEE. The CDR3 is CASSLAGALQETQYF. DNA of the CDR3: TGTGCCAGCAGCTTAGCGGGGGCCTTACAAGAGACCCAGTACTTC. The full variable domain, completed using reference TRBV5-6 and TRBJ2-5, is DAGVTQSPTHLIKTRGQQVTLRCSPKSGHDTVSWYQQALGQGPQFIFQYYEEEERQRGNFPDRFSGHQFPNYSSELNVNALLLGDSALYLCASSLAGALQETQYFGPGTRLLVL.

The chain couples TRBV10-2 to TRBJ1-1; unclear D gene. This CDR3 has 13 amino acids. The germline V and J ends were trimmed by 6 bases and 4 bases, with 12 bases remaining between them. Per the germline V gene, CDR1 is WSHSY and CDR2 is SAAADI. The CDR3 sequence is CASRRGGSTEAFF. The CDR3 DNA reads as TGCGCCAGCAGACGGGGTGGTAGCACTGAAGCTTTCTTT.

This clone was found a few times. V usage is TRBV10-3 and J usage is TRBJ1-5, with 7 bases that match TRBD1. This CDR3 comprises 16 residues. Germline lookup yields CDR1 ENHRY and CDR2 SYGVKD. The V segment lost 6 bases and the J segment 0 bases; nucleotides outside the gene matches: 8. CDR3 sequence: CAISAQGQHSNQPQHF. CDR3 DNA sequence: TGTGCCATCAGCGCCCAGGGACAGCATAGCAATCAGCCCCAGCATTTT.

This chain links TRBV10-3 with TRBJ2-2, with 12 bases aligning to TRBD2. This CDR3 has 16 amino acids. With V trimmed by 4 bases and J by 8 bases, 8 bases remained unmatched. Germline values: CDR1 ENHRY, CDR2 SYGVKD. CDR3 nucleotide sequence: TGTGCCATCAGTGCCACTAGCGGGGGGCCGGCTGGGGAGCTGTTTTTT. It specifies CAISATSGGPAGELFF.

This clone was found a few times. The CDR3 loop is CASSPPPGRGGETQYF. In DNA form, the CDR3 reads TGTGCCAGCAGCCCCCCCCCAGGGCGGGGGGGGGAGACCCAGTACTTC. J is TRBJ2-5 and V is TRBV9; 9 nucleotides line up with TRBD2. Germline values: CDR1 SGDLS, CDR2 YYNGEE. There are 16 residues in the CDR3. The V segment lost 4 bases and the J segment 5 bases; nucleotides outside the gene matches: 12.

This clone appeared once. V usage is TRBV5-6 and J usage is TRBJ1-5, with D possibly matching TRBD1 (6 bases). Deletions cut 3 bases from V and 3 bases from J, with 13 bases between. The CDR3 has 15 residues. CDR1 and CDR2 (germline): SGHDT, YYEEEE. For the CDR3, the DNA is TGTGCCAGCAGCTCAAACGGGGGGCTCAATCAGCCCCAGCATTTT. Its translation: CASSSNGGLNQPQHF.

The chain recombines TRBV7-6 with TRBJ1-2; 12 bases align to TRBD1. This CDR3 spans 15 amino acids. The germline V gene has CDR1 SGHVS and CDR2 FNYEAQ. J gave up 8 bases and V 1 base, and 5 bases lay outside the gene matches. CDR3 bases: TGTGCCAGCAGCTTAGGGGGACAGGGGGCAGGCGGCTACACCTTC. It specifies CASSLGGQGAGGYTF.

The rearrangement links TRBV12-5 to TRBJ1-5; 7 bases are a match to TRBD1. V lost 5 bases and J lost 1; bases outside the gene matches: 8. Germline CDR1 LGHNT, CDR2 FRNRAP. CDR3 length: 16 residues. The CDR3 DNA follows: TGTGCTAGTGGTCCCGGACAGGCCCTCAGCAATCAGCCCCAGCATTTT. Its protein is CASGPGQALSNQPQHF.

This sequence joins TRBV5-4 and TRBJ2-1; 8 bases are shared with TRBD1. Trimming cost V 4 bases and J 9 bases; bases outside gene matches: 18. Germline values: CDR1 SGHNT, CDR2 YYREEE (reference sequence). The CDR3 covers 17 residues. The CDR3 sequence: CASSPISRGLGASEQFF. Here the CDR3 DNA reads TGTGCCAGCAGCCCAATTTCCAGGGGGCTAGGGGCTAGTGAGCAGTTCTTC. Full variable domain (rest looked up from reference TRBV5-4 and TRBJ2-1): ETGVTQSPTHLIKTRGQQVTLRCSSQSGHNTVSWYQQALGQGPQFIFQYYREEENGRGNFPPRFSGLQFPNYSSELNVNALELDDSALYLCASSPISRGLGASEQFFGPGTRLTVL.

As for this clone: At one boundary the junction diverges from the germline segment, which might be a read error. The chain combines TRBV4-1 with TRBJ2-7; 8 nucleotides agree with TRBD1. CDR1 is MGHRA, CDR2 YSYEKL, per germline. This CDR3 spans 14 amino acids. CDR3: CASSQSNRGNEQYF. The CDR3 region has the DNA TGTGCCAGCAGCCAGAGTAACAGGGGGAACGAGCAGTACTTC.

The V call is TRBV7-9, the J call TRBJ1-3; D is ambiguous. Trimming stripped 8 bases from V and 0 bases from J, with 11 bases between. CDR1 SEHNR and CDR2 FQNEAQ come from the germline V gene (reference sequence). This CDR3 comprises 14 residues. The DNA for the CDR3 is TGTGCCAGCCTAGGAGCCTTCTCTGGAAACACCATATATTTT. Amino acids: CASLGAFSGNTIYF.

The chain uses TRBV19 and TRBJ2-1; D call uncertain. The germline gives CDR1 LNHDA, CDR2 SQIVND (reference sequence). V lost 6 bases and J lost 7, with 13 bases in between. This CDR3 region has 13 residues. The CDR3 DNA follows: TGTGCCAGTAGGGGTTTTCGCGGAAATGAGCAGTTCTTC. Protein: CASRGFRGNEQFF.